The T cell receptor (beta chain) under discussion was sequenced for a study of OX40 agonist ivuxolimab in advanced cancers. Study-level information: Patients received ivuxolimab, an agonistic anti-OX40 (CD134) antibody. Study findings and constraints: Partial responders treated at 0.1-3.0 mg/kg exhibited clonal expansion among the lowest measured.

Clones were read by immunoSEQ multiplex PCR, and TCRdb kept only the in-frame ones, dropping some. This table has 65,000 to 80,000 clones, 92% appearing once. Germline V gene sequence: CDR1 LNHDA, CDR2 SQIVND (reference sequence). The CDR3 consists of 14 residues. V shed 3 bases, J shed 8 bases, and the junction held 3 bases outside the gene matches. This clone was observed a handful of times. The target antigen is unknown. The TCR was taken from an adult with an advanced solid tumor such as melanoma, head and neck, liver or kidney cancer. The chain couples TRBV19 to TRBJ1-6; 8 bases map to TRBD1. Material: CD4+ or CD8+ T cells sorted from blood, obtained in a trial of the OX40 agonist ivuxolimab. The CDR3 here is CASSIVDRDSPLHF. The CDR3, as DNA: TGTGCCAGTAGTATTGTGGACAGGGATTCACCCCTCCACTTT.